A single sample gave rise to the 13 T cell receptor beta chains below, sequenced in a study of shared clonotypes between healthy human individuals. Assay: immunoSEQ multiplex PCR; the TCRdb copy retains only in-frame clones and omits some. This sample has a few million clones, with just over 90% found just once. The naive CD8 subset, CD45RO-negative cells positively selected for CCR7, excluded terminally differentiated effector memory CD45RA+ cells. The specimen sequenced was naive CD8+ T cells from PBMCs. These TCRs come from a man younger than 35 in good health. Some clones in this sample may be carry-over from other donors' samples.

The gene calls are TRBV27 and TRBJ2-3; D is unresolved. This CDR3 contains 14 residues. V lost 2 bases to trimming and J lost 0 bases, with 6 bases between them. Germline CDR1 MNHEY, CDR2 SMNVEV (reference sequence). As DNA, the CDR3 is TGTGCCAGCAGTTTAATCCGGAGCACAGATACGCAGTATTTT. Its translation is CASSLIRSTDTQYF.

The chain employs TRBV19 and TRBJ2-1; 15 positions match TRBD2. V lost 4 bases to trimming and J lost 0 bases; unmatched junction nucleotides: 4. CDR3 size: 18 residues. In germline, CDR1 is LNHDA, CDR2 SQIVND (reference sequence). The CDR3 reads CASSKGLAGGSSYNEQFF. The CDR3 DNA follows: TGTGCCAGTAGTAAAGGACTAGCGGGAGGGAGCTCCTACAATGAGCAGTTCTTC.

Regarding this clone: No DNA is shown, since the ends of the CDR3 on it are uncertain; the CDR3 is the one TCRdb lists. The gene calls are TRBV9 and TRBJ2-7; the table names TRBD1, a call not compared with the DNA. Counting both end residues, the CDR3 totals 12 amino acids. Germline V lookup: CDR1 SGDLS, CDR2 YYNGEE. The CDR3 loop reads CASSVGQGAMIF.

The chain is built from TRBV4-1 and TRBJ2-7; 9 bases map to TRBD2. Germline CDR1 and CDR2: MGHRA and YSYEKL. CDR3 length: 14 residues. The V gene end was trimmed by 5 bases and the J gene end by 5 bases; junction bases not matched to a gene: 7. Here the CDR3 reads CASSTGTSLDEQYF. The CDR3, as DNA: TGCGCCAGCAGCACCGGGACTAGCCTCGACGAGCAGTACTTC.

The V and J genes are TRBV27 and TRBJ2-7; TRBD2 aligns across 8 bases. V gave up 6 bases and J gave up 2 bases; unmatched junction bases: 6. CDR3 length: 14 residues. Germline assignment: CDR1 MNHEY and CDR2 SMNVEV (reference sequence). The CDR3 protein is CASRPVAGTYEQYF. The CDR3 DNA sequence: TGTGCCAGCAGGCCAGTAGCGGGGACCTACGAGCAGTACTTC.

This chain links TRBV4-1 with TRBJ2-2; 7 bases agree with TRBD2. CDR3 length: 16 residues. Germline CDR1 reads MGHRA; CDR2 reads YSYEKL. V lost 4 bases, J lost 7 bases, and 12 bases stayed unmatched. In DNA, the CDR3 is TGCGCCAGCAGCCCTCGTAGCGGGCCGGGAGGCGGGGAGCTGTTTTTT. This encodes CASSPRSGPGGGELFF.

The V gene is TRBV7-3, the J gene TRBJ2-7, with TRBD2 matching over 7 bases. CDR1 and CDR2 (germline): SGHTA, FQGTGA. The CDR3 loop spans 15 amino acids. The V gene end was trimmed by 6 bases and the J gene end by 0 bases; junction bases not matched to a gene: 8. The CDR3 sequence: CASRRAGRSSYEQYF. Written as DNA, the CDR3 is TGTGCCAGCAGGCGAGCGGGACGGAGCTCCTACGAGCAGTACTTC.

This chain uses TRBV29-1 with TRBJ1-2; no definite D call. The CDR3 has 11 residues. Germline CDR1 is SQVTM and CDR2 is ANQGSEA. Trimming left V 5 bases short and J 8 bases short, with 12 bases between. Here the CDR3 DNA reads TGCAGCGTTAAGTTGTCCGAGGGCTACACCTTC. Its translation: CSVKLSEGYTF.

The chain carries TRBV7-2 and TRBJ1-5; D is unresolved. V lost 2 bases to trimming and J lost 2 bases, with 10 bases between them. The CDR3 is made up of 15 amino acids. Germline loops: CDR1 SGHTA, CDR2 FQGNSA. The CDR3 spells CASSLLSWGNQPQHF. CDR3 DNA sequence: TGTGCCAGCAGCTTATTGTCCTGGGGCAATCAGCCCCAGCATTTT.

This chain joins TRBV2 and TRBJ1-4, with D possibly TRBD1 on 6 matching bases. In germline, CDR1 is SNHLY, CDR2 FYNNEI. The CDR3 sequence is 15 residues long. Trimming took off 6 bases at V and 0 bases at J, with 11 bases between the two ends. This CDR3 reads CASSEGGPTNEKLFF. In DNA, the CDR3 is TGTGCCAGCAGCGAGGGGGGCCCAACTAATGAAAAACTGTTTTTT.

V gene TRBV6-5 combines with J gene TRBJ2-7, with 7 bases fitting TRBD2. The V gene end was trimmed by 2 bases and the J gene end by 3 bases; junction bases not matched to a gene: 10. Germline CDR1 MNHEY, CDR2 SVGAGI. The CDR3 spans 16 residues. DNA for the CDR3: TGTGCCAGCAGTTACGGAACGGGACTAACGGACTACGAGCAGTACTTC. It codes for CASSYGTGLTDYEQYF.

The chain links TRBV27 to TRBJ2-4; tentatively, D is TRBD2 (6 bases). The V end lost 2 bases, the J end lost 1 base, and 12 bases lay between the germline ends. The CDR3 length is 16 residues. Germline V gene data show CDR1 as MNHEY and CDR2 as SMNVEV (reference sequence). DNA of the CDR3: TGTGCCAGCAGTTTAGGAGGGGTGGTCGCCAAAAACATTCAGTACTTC. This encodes CASSLGGVVAKNIQYF.

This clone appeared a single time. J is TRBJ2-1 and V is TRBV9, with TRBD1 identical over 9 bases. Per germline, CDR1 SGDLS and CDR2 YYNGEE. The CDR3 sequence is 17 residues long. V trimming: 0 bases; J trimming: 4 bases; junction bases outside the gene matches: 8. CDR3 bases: TGTGCCAGCAGCGTAGAAGACAGGGGGACCTTTTACAATGAGCAGTTCTTC. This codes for CASSVEDRGTFYNEQFF.